This TCR beta chain stems from a study of Ad26.COV2.S vaccination and SARS-CoV-2 variants. Produced via immunoSEQ multiplex PCR; TCRdb's table is partial and in-frame only. Of approximately 400,000 clones detected, roughly 94% appear once; the ten largest clones hold 3.5% to 4.5%. The V and J ends lost 2 bases and 1 base respectively, with 5 bases between them. Germline V CDR1 and CDR2: SGHVS, FQNEAQ. The CDR3 has 13 amino acids. This receptor was obtained from a human donor who had recovered from COVID-19. The chain combines TRBV7-8 with TRBJ1-1; D remains ambiguous. The source was peripheral blood, collected after recovery from COVID-19. The CDR3 protein is CASSLRANTEAFF. The DNA of the CDR3 is TGTGCCAGCAGCTTAAGAGCGAACACTGAAGCTTTCTTT.